The subject of this entry is one TCR beta chain. Its antigen is as yet unknown. The same CDR3 arises from other DNA sequences in this sample as well. This sample is drawn from a study of Ad26.COV2.S vaccination and SARS-CoV-2 variants. Some clones are missing from TCRdb's copy, which holds only in-frame ones; the method was immunoSEQ multiplex PCR. Among some 370,000 clones, 83% were seen once, and the ten largest hold nearly 7.5%. Treatment noted: around 19 received Ad26.COV2.S at low or high dose, single or two shots; 5 received placebo; per-sample allocation not given. All samples were drawn on day 63, counting from the first vaccine or placebo injection. The V gene lost 0 bases and the J gene lost 0 bases, with 10 bases spanning the gap. Germline V gene lookup returns CDR1 SGHRS and CDR2 YFSETQ. CDR3 length equals 16 residues. The study, taken as a whole, reports: Recipients given vaccine exceeded placebo recipients in spike-specific TCR breadth.

This chain connects TRBV5-1 to TRBJ2-1; D remains ambiguous. The receptor comes from a person between 18 and 65 years old who received the Ad26.COV2.S COVID-19 vaccine or a placebo. The material sequenced was peripheral blood, taken in a trial of Ad26.COV2.S vaccine versus placebo. The CDR3 nucleotides read TGCGCCAGCAGCTTGGTTGGACCGAGCTCCTACAATGAGCAGTTCTTC. It codes for CASSLVGPSSYNEQFF.